A selection of T cell receptor beta chains follows, all from one sample in a study of CD8+ T cells in alopecia areata. Clones were read by immunoSEQ multiplex PCR, and TCRdb kept only the in-frame ones, dropping some. The sample holds 180,000 or so clones; approximately 50% are singletons and the top ten take around 10%. The specimen was CD8+ T cells sorted from blood, collected at approximately week 52, from a patient treated with tofacitinib. Every receptor here comes from a human donor with alopecia areata. CDR3s include the opening cysteine and the closing phenylalanine or tryptophan. The D gene is left open where the match is weak. Some rows mark clone size as missing; the rest say once, few, many or name a class of expanded clone.

j_gene,d_gene,v_gene,abundance,CDR3aa,CDR3nt
TRBJ1-2,-,TRBV29-1,few,CSDTGANYGYTF,TGCAGCGACACCGGGGCTAACTATGGCTACACCTTC
TRBJ2-7,TRBD2,TRBV6-6,-,CASSYGTSGYEQYF,TGTGCCAGCAGTTACGGGACTAGCGGGTACGAGCAGTACTTC
TRBJ2-1,-,TRBV5-1,-,CASSQGDIYNEQFF,TGCGCCAGCAGCCAAGGGGACATATACAATGAGCAGTTCTTC
TRBJ2-1,-,TRBV29-1,-,CSVVIQTEQFF,TGCAGCGTTGTTATACAAACCGAACAGTTCTTC
TRBJ1-5,TRBD1,TRBV2,-,CASRPDRADNQPQHF,TGTGCCAGCAGGCCCGACAGGGCGGACAATCAGCCCCAGCATTTT
TRBJ2-4,-,TRBV4-3,-,CASSQDLGSGRDIQYF,TGCGCCAGCAGCCAAGACCTGGGTTCGGGTCGTGACATTCAGTACTTC
TRBJ2-3,-,TRBV5-1,few,CASSLAPAMESADTQYF,TGCGCCAGCAGCTTGGCCCCGGCCATGGAGTCGGCAGATACGCAGTATTTT
TRBJ1-3,-,TRBV7-9,few,CASPDVESSGNTIYF,TGTGCCAGTCCTGATGTGGAGAGCTCTGGAAACACCATATATTTT
TRBJ2-1,TRBD2,TRBV9,-,CASSLDPASGYNEQFF,TGTGCCAGCAGCTTAGACCCGGCTAGCGGCTACAATGAGCAGTTCTTC
TRBJ2-1,-,TRBV4-3,-,CASSRRGYNEQFF,TGCGCCAGCAGCCGTCGGGGATACAATGAGCAGTTCTTC
TRBJ2-3,TRBD2,TRBV4-3,few,CASSQGGGAADTQYF,TGCGCCAGCAGCCAAGGCGGGGGGGCTGCAGATACGCAGTATTTT
TRBJ1-1,-,TRBV27,few,CASRQRQPGTEAFF,TGTGCCAGCAGACAACGACAGCCCGGCACTGAAGCTTTCTTT
TRBJ1-1,-,TRBV5-1,-,CASSLSGSNTEAFF,TGCGCCAGCAGCCTATCTGGGTCGAACACTGAAGCTTTCTTT
TRBJ2-7,-,TRBV6-5,-,CASSYSPFTYEQYF,TGTGCCAGCAGTTACTCCCCTTTTACCTACGAGCAGTACTTC
TRBJ2-7,TRBD1,TRBV7-2,-,CASSPHIPGQGSYEQYF,TGTGCCAGCAGCCCTCATATACCGGGACAGGGATCCTACGAGCAGTACTTC
TRBJ1-2,-,TRBV9,-,CASSETGRLYGYTF,TGTGCCAGCAGCGAAACGGGACGGCTCTATGGCTACACCTTC
TRBJ2-1,TRBD2,TRBV6-5,-,CASTGSGGVNEQFF,TGTGCCAGCACTGGTAGCGGGGGGGTGAATGAGCAGTTCTTC
TRBJ1-1,TRBD1,TRBV5-1,-,CASSLVTGATEAFF,TGCGCCAGCAGCTTGGTAACAGGGGCCACTGAAGCTTTCTTT
TRBJ2-2,-,TRBV6-4,-,CASSDSTNTGELFF,TGTGCCAGCAGTGACTCGACAAACACCGGGGAGCTGTTTTTT
TRBJ2-5,-,TRBV13,few,CASSLGSEETQYF,TGTGCCAGCAGCTTAGGTAGTGAGGAGACCCAGTACTTC
TRBJ2-7,TRBD2,TRBV6-4,-,CASSWGTSTYEQYF,TGTGCCAGCAGTTGGGGGACTAGTACCTACGAGCAGTACTTC
TRBJ1-2,-,TRBV9,-,CASSGGTATNYGYTF,TGTGCCAGCAGCGGCGGGACCGCCACTAACTATGGCTACACCTTC
TRBJ2-7,TRBD1,TRBV15,-,CATSRDRGHEQYF,TGTGCCACCAGCCGGGACAGGGGCCACGAGCAGTACTTC
TRBJ1-3,TRBD1,TRBV4-1,many,CASSRTRGAGNTIYF,TGCGCCAGCAGCCGAACCAGGGGGGCTGGAAACACCATATATTTT
TRBJ1-1,-,TRBV19,-,CASSIYEGTEAFF,TGTGCCAGTAGTATTTATGAAGGCACTGAAGCTTTCTTT
TRBJ2-6,-,TRBV30,few,CAWSAGYGANVLTF,TGTGCCTGGAGTGCCGGGTATGGGGCCAACGTCCTGACTTTC
TRBJ2-3,-,TRBV9,-,CASSDGAPDTQYF,TGTGCCAGCAGTGATGGGGCTCCAGATACGCAGTATTTT
TRBJ2-5,TRBD2,TRBV30,-,CAWSPSRGVETQYF,TGTGCCTGGAGTCCGTCGCGGGGGGTGGAGACCCAGTACTTC
TRBJ2-3,TRBD2,TRBV5-6,-,CASSLGLAPDTQYF,TGTGCCAGCAGCCTTGGACTAGCTCCAGATACGCAGTATTTT
TRBJ2-3,TRBD1,TRBV5-1,-,CASSDRGHGDTQYF,TGCGCCAGCTCGGACAGGGGGCATGGAGATACGCAGTATTTT
TRBJ1-2,-,TRBV6-5,-,CASAGGGAVNGYTF,TGTGCCAGCGCGGGCGGGGGCGCGGTGAATGGCTACACCTTC
TRBJ1-2,TRBD1,TRBV4-1,-,CASSQTTGNYGYTF,TGCGCCAGCAGCCAAACGACAGGGAACTATGGCTACACCTTC
TRBJ2-7,-,TRBV28,few,CASSLSMSYEQYF,TGTGCCAGCAGTTTATCAATGTCTTACGAGCAGTACTTC
TRBJ1-2,-,TRBV19,-,CASRENYGYTF,TGTGCCAGTAGGGAGAACTATGGCTACACCTTC
TRBJ1-5,-,TRBV4-1,-,CASSQVGSNQPQHF,TGCGCCAGCAGCCAAGTGGGCAGCAATCAGCCCCAGCATTTT
TRBJ2-3,TRBD2,TRBV15,-,CATSSRTSGFTDTQYF,TGTGCCACCAGCTCTCGGACTAGCGGTTTCACAGATACGCAGTATTTT
TRBJ2-3,-,TRBV7-3,-,CASSFTERTDTQYF,TGTGCCAGCAGCTTTACAGAACGCACAGATACGCAGTATTTT
TRBJ1-1,-,TRBV9,-,CASSAYNEGWTEAFF,TGTGCCAGCAGCGCCTACAATGAGGGATGGACTGAAGCTTTCTTT
TRBJ1-1,TRBD1,TRBV9,-,CASSTGTVTEAFF,TGTGCCAGCAGCACCGGGACAGTTACTGAAGCTTTCTTT
TRBJ2-1,-,TRBV6-5,-,CASSYSSMGWNEQFF,TGTGCCAGCAGTTACTCTTCCATGGGTTGGAATGAGCAGTTCTTC
TRBJ1-1,-,TRBV4-1,few,CASSQGLGGDTEAFF,TGCGCCAGCAGCCAGGGCCTGGGAGGGGACACTGAAGCTTTCTTT
TRBJ2-7,-,TRBV5-1,-,CASSSGLRTYEQYF,TGCGCCAGCAGCTCCGGACTGAGGACCTACGAGCAGTACTTC
TRBJ2-2,TRBD1,TRBV2,-,CASSEEQGGLHNTGELFF,TGTGCCAGCAGTGAGGAACAGGGGGGCCTTCACAACACCGGGGAGCTGTTTTTT
TRBJ2-5,TRBD1,TRBV6-1,-,CASSATGAGETQYF,TGTGCCAGCAGTGCGACAGGGGCCGGAGAGACCCAGTACTTC
TRBJ1-3,-,TRBV6-5,few,CASTGGNTIYF,TGTGCCAGCACCGGTGGAAACACCATATATTTT
TRBJ2-5,-,TRBV7-8,-,CASSPPLGGASQETQYF,TGTGCCAGCAGCCCCCCACTCGGCGGGGCTAGTCAAGAGACCCAGTACTTC